Included here is one T cell receptor (beta chain) sequence, with context. These data originate in a study of blood T cell repertoires in COVID-19. The overall study: The United States, Italy and Spain were the sources of the acute and convalescent COVID-19 samples. From T cells, B-cell-depleted T cells, or PBMCs came the material, which was cDNA or gDNA.

Per the original methods: Amplification of reference gene primers was used by the study to estimate nucleated cell counts. Clones were read by immunoSEQ multiplex PCR, and TCRdb kept only the in-frame ones, dropping some. D and trimming were read from the DNA, whereas the V and J calls and clone size are those reported in that table. The sample lists roughly 76,000 clones, 75% to 80% occurring once. There are 14 residues in the CDR3. Per the germline V gene, CDR1 is SGHRS and CDR2 is YFSETQ. V gave up 0 bases and J gave up 1 base, with 6 bases separating them. The sequence came from a human donor in a cohort sampled during active COVID-19. V and J are TRBV5-1 and TRBJ2-3; D is unclear. The sample taken for sequencing was peripheral blood. The CDR3 region is CASSLVQGTDTQYF. DNA for the CDR3: TGCGCCAGCAGCTTGGTGCAGGGCACAGATACGCAGTATTTT. The variable domain in full, with the rest retrieved from reference TRBV5-1 and TRBJ2-3, is KAGVTQTPRYLIKTRGQQVTLSCSPISGHRSVSWYQQTPGQGLQFLFEYFSETQRNKGNFPGRFSGRQFSNSRSEMNVSTLELGDSALYLCASSLVQGTDTQYFGPGTRLTVL.